Below are 10 T cell receptor beta chains sequenced from a single sample in a study of blood T cell repertoires in COVID-19. Produced via immunoSEQ multiplex PCR; TCRdb's table is partial and in-frame only. The sample contains 650,000 to 800,000 clones, about 90% of which appear only once. The sample taken for sequencing was peripheral blood. The receptors stem from a woman under 30 with acute or convalescent COVID-19.

V gene TRBV5-1 combines with J gene TRBJ1-1; 7 positions agree with TRBD1. Germline trimming cut 4 bases from V and 2 bases from J; bases unmatched to any gene: 11. There are 16 residues in the CDR3. Germline CDR1 is SGHRS and CDR2 is YFSETQ. The CDR3 bases are TGCGCCAGCAGCCCCCCGGGACAGCTAAGAAACACTGAAGCTTTCTTT. Translated, it gives CASSPPGQLRNTEAFF.

The chain is built from TRBV19 and TRBJ2-2; D possibly corresponds to TRBD2 (5 bases). The V gene's germline CDR1 is LNHDA and CDR2 SQIVND (reference sequence). The CDR3 covers 12 residues. Trimming took off 6 bases at V and 7 bases at J, with 9 bases between the two ends. CDR3 amino acids: CASRGAVGELFF. For the CDR3, the DNA is TGTGCCAGTAGGGGAGCGGTCGGGGAGCTGTTTTTT.

CDR3 DNA sequence: TGTGCCAGCAGTTCGACAGGGGTTGGCTATGGCTACACCTTC. Its translation is CASSSTGVGYGYTF. The chain links TRBV9 to TRBJ1-2; 8 bases fit TRBD1. CDR1 and CDR2 from the germline V gene are SGDLS and YYNGEE. V lost 5 bases and J lost 4; bases outside the gene matches: 7. This CDR3 region has 14 residues.

The V call is TRBV7-9, the J call TRBJ1-1; D may be TRBD1 (6 bases). Looked up from germline, CDR1 is SEHNR and CDR2 is FQNEAQ (reference sequence). The germline V and J ends were trimmed by 5 bases and 11 bases, with 18 bases remaining between them. The CDR3 length is 13 residues. The CDR3 DNA follows: TGTGCCAGCAGCGTCGAGGGGGACCCTGGCGCTTTCTTT. Translation: CASSVEGDPGAFF.

The V gene is TRBV5-1, the J gene TRBJ2-2; 9 bases map to TRBD2. CDR3 length: 15 amino acids. Germline assignment: CDR1 SGHRS and CDR2 YFSETQ. V trimming: 10 bases; J trimming: 1 base; junction bases outside the gene matches: 8. CDR3 bases: TGCGCCTCACGACCAGCGGGGGGGAACACCGGGGAGCTGTTTTTT. This codes for CASRPAGGNTGELFF. Combining the CDR3 with reference TRBV5-1 and TRBJ2-2 gives the whole variable domain KAGVTQTPRYLIKTRGQQVTLSCSPISGHRSVSWYQQTPGQGLQFLFEYFSETQRNKGNFPGRFSGRQFSNSRSEMNVSTLELGDSALYLCASRPAGGNTGELFFGEGSRLTVL.

The chain combines TRBV5-1 with TRBJ1-1; 8 nucleotides line up with TRBD1. CDR3 size: 15 residues. V was clipped by 5 bases and J by 0 bases; unmatched bases: 6. Per germline, CDR1 SGHRS and CDR2 YFSETQ. CDR3 protein: CASRVGQGLNTEAFF. In nucleotides, the CDR3 is TGCGCCAGCAGAGTAGGACAGGGCTTGAACACTGAAGCTTTCTTT.

This chain joins TRBV15 and TRBJ1-1; D remains ambiguous. The CDR3 has 15 residues. In germline, CDR1 is LNHNV, CDR2 YYDKDF (reference sequence). The V end lost 3 bases, the J end lost 4 bases, and 15 bases lay between the germline ends. CDR3 in amino acids: CATSREGLAGTEAFF. CDR3 DNA: TGTGCCACCAGCAGGGAAGGACTCGCGGGCACTGAAGCTTTCTTT.

The chain has TRBV12-3 or TRBV12-4 and TRBJ2-3; a possible D gene is TRBD1 (6 bases). The length of the CDR3 is 13 residues. The V gene lost 1 base and the J gene lost 4 bases, with 6 bases spanning the gap. CDR3 nucleotide sequence: TGTGCCAGCAGTTTAGAGGGGGCAGATACGCAGTATTTT. Residues: CASSLEGADTQYF.

In its sample, this clone was seen once. The V and J genes are TRBV18 and TRBJ1-4; D uncertain. Germline V gives CDR1 KGHSH, CDR2 LQKENI. The germline V and J ends were trimmed by 6 bases and 7 bases, with 12 bases remaining between them. CDR3 length: 13 amino acids. The CDR3 here is CASSLEVGEKLFF. DNA for the CDR3: TGTGCCAGCTCGTTGGAGGTCGGTGAAAAACTGTTTTTT.

The chain joins TRBV7-9 to TRBJ1-6, with 7 bases aligning to TRBD1. Germline CDR1 SEHNR, CDR2 FQNEAQ (reference sequence). V was clipped by 3 bases and J by 5 bases; unmatched bases: 1. The CDR3 is 14 residues long. The CDR3, as DNA: TGTGCCAGCAGCTTGGGACAGCATAATTCACCCCTCCACTTT. This translates into CASSLGQHNSPLHF.